The rows below give T cell receptor beta chains drawn from one sample of a study of blood T cells in healthy people across ages. From the 5' RACE reads, TCRdb called clonotypes with MiXCR, one entry per CDR3 protein. The repertoire holds some 940,000 distinct CDR3 sequences, with 25% to 35% as singletons. A further study also used this sample, focusing on T cells of mothers and their children.

Sample: blood. The source is a woman in her thirties or forties in good health. CDR3s include the opening cysteine and the closing phenylalanine or tryptophan. Fields, in order: V gene, CDR3 protein.

V gene: TRBV4-2; CDR3 protein: CASSQGDNQPQHF
V gene: TRBV11-2; CDR3 protein: CASTRAESSYNEQFF
V gene: TRBV2; CDR3 protein: CASSEVAGEITDTQYF
V gene: TRBV12-3/TRBV12-4; CDR3 protein: CASSLSLGALKTQYF
V gene: TRBV5-1; CDR3 protein: CASRYDTEAFF
V gene: TRBV4-1; CDR3 protein: CASSHGNPSYEQYF
V gene: TRBV5-1; CDR3 protein: CATRQGDTSEQYF
V gene: TRBV19; CDR3 protein: CASRGTGRNTEAFF
V gene: TRBV6-6; CDR3 protein: CASSYSKGGINTEAFF
V gene: TRBV30; CDR3 protein: CAWRDIGRPGGRETQYF
V gene: TRBV27; CDR3 protein: CAGSFEGASYEQYF